The present entry profiles one T cell receptor (beta chain) with its context. The study ran its PCR with 60 Vbeta and 13 Jbeta primers. Assay used: immunoSEQ multiplex PCR; TCRdb lists only in-frame clones, some missing. This sample has approximately 140,000 clones; about 80% occur once, and the top ten carry approximately 2%. This entry belongs to a study of cytomegalovirus exposure and HLA in healthy donors. V was cut by 4 bases and J by 4 bases, with 8 bases left in between. CDR1 MNHNS and CDR2 SASEGT come from the germline V gene. The CDR3 runs 13 residues. This sequence originates from a young man in good health and CMV-seronegative. V gene TRBV6-1 combines with J gene TRBJ2-1; a weak D match, TRBD1 (5 bases). Sequenced material: PBMCs. CDR3 nucleotide sequence: TGTGCCAGCAGTGCCTACAGGTACAATGAGCAGTTCTTC. Amino acid sequence: CASSAYRYNEQFF.